The rows below give T cell receptor beta chains drawn from one sample of a study of blood T cell repertoires in COVID-19. Clones were read by immunoSEQ multiplex PCR, and TCRdb kept only the in-frame ones, dropping some. The profile shows some 300,000 clones, roughly 90% of them singletons. The sample was PBMCs or T cells enriched from blood (not recorded which). The receptors here all came from a woman aged 45-65 years who had been exposed to COVID-19. The CDR3 runs from the conserved cysteine through the conserved F or W. Each record gives: D gene, V gene, CDR3 length, clone size, J gene, CDR3 protein, CDR3 DNA. A D gene is named only where the DNA matches it firmly. The size entry is marked missing in some rows and otherwise reads once, few, many or a size class.

d_gene: NA; v_gene: TRBV5-1; len: 15; abundance: NA; j_gene: TRBJ1-1; CDR3aa: CASSLAGKRNTEAFF; CDR3nt: TGCGCCAGCAGCTTGGCGGGGAAGAGGAACACTGAAGCTTTCTTT
d_gene: TRBD1; v_gene: TRBV28; len: 15; abundance: NA; j_gene: TRBJ2-6; CDR3aa: CASSRQGSGANVLTF; CDR3nt: TGTGCCAGCAGTCGACAGGGGTCTGGGGCCAACGTCCTGACTTTC
d_gene: NA; v_gene: TRBV25-1; len: 15; abundance: NA; j_gene: TRBJ1-2; CDR3aa: CASSESGLQGHGYTF; CDR3nt: TGTGCCAGCAGTGAATCCGGTTTGCAGGGCCATGGCTACACCTTC
d_gene: NA; v_gene: TRBV6-5; len: 15; abundance: once; j_gene: TRBJ1-5; CDR3aa: CASSPTVYSNQPQHF; CDR3nt: TGTGCCAGCAGTCCTACAGTCTATAGCAATCAGCCCCAGCATTTT
d_gene: TRBD2; v_gene: TRBV28; len: 16; abundance: NA; j_gene: TRBJ2-1; CDR3aa: CASRELAGGPRNEQFF; CDR3nt: TGTGCCAGCAGGGAACTAGCGGGGGGGCCACGCAATGAGCAGTTCTTC
d_gene: TRBD2; v_gene: TRBV5-6; len: 17; abundance: NA; j_gene: TRBJ2-1; CDR3aa: CASSPPPAGGPYNEQFF; CDR3nt: TGTGCCAGCAGCCCCCCCCCTGCGGGGGGCCCCTACAATGAGCAGTTCTTC
d_gene: NA; v_gene: TRBV12-3/TRBV12-4; len: 13; abundance: once; j_gene: TRBJ1-2; CDR3aa: CASSLTGNYGYTF; CDR3nt: TGTGCCAGCAGTTTAACAGGGAACTATGGCTACACCTTC
d_gene: TRBD2; v_gene: TRBV5-4; len: 15; abundance: NA; j_gene: TRBJ2-7; CDR3aa: CASSLEAGVSYEQYF; CDR3nt: TGTGCCAGCAGCTTGGAAGCGGGGGTGTCCTACGAGCAGTACTTC
d_gene: NA; v_gene: TRBV28; len: 15; abundance: NA; j_gene: TRBJ1-1; CDR3aa: CASSLSPGMNTEAFF; CDR3nt: TGTGCCAGCAGTTTATCTCCAGGTATGAACACTGAAGCTTTCTTT
d_gene: NA; v_gene: TRBV5-4; len: 17; abundance: NA; j_gene: TRBJ1-1; CDR3aa: CASSLAGGPWRNTEAFF; CDR3nt: TGTGCCAGCAGCCTGGCGGGGGGGCCATGGAGGAACACTGAAGCTTTCTTT
d_gene: NA; v_gene: TRBV19; len: 15; abundance: NA; j_gene: TRBJ1-5; CDR3aa: CASKKQGEGNQPQHF; CDR3nt: TGTGCCAGTAAAAAACAGGGTGAAGGGAATCAGCCCCAGCATTTT
d_gene: TRBD1; v_gene: TRBV5-1; len: 16; abundance: NA; j_gene: TRBJ2-3; CDR3aa: CASREAGTGITDTQYF; CDR3nt: TGCGCCAGCAGGGAAGCCGGGACAGGGATAACAGATACGCAGTATTTT
d_gene: NA; v_gene: TRBV5-6; len: 14; abundance: NA; j_gene: TRBJ1-2; CDR3aa: CASSLRGVDRVYTF; CDR3nt: TGTGCCAGCAGCTTGCGGGGTGTGGACAGAGTCTACACCTTC
d_gene: TRBD2; v_gene: TRBV6-5; len: 15; abundance: NA; j_gene: TRBJ2-3; CDR3aa: CASRLAGGPTDTQYF; CDR3nt: TGTGCCAGCAGACTAGCGGGGGGACCCACAGATACGCAGTATTTT
d_gene: NA; v_gene: TRBV19; len: 17; abundance: NA; j_gene: TRBJ2-2; CDR3aa: CASSGGDRAANTGELFF; CDR3nt: TGTGCCAGTTCGGGAGGGGACAGGGCGGCGAACACCGGGGAGCTGTTTTTT
d_gene: NA; v_gene: TRBV5-6; len: 14; abundance: NA; j_gene: TRBJ2-1; CDR3aa: CASSSKRIDNEQFF; CDR3nt: TGTGCCAGCAGCTCCAAAAGAATAGACAATGAGCAGTTCTTC
d_gene: NA; v_gene: TRBV5-6; len: 14; abundance: once; j_gene: TRBJ1-6; CDR3aa: CASSSGLNNSPLHF; CDR3nt: TGTGCCAGCAGCTCGGGACTGAATAATTCACCCCTCCACTTT
d_gene: TRBD2; v_gene: TRBV5-4; len: 18; abundance: NA; j_gene: TRBJ2-3; CDR3aa: CASSATLLAGGDRDTQYF; CDR3nt: TGTGCCAGCAGCGCCACTTTGCTAGCGGGGGGTGATCGGGATACGCAGTATTTT
d_gene: NA; v_gene: TRBV7-2; len: 17; abundance: NA; j_gene: TRBJ2-4; CDR3aa: CASSLVPIAPQRNIQYF; CDR3nt: TGTGCCAGCAGCTTAGTTCCCATTGCGCCCCAAAGAAACATTCAGTACTTC
d_gene: NA; v_gene: TRBV6-5; len: 15; abundance: NA; j_gene: TRBJ1-3; CDR3aa: CASSYSWASGNTIYF; CDR3nt: TGTGCCAGCAGTTACTCTTGGGCCTCTGGAAACACCATATATTTT
d_gene: TRBD2; v_gene: TRBV5-1; len: 14; abundance: once; j_gene: TRBJ2-3; CDR3aa: CASRLAGGTDTQYF; CDR3nt: TGCGCCAGCAGACTAGCGGGGGGCACAGATACGCAGTATTTT
d_gene: NA; v_gene: TRBV5-1; len: 15; abundance: NA; j_gene: TRBJ1-6; CDR3aa: CASSAGFGGNSPLHF; CDR3nt: TGCGCCAGCAGCGCCGGGTTCGGTGGGAATTCACCCCTCCACTTT
d_gene: TRBD1; v_gene: TRBV10-3; len: 14; abundance: NA; j_gene: TRBJ1-2; CDR3aa: CAIRPQQGAKGYTF; CDR3nt: TGTGCCATCAGACCCCAACAGGGGGCGAAAGGCTACACCTTC
d_gene: NA; v_gene: TRBV4-1; len: 11; abundance: once; j_gene: TRBJ1-2; CDR3aa: CAIKGGGGYTF; CDR3nt: TGCGCCATCAAAGGGGGTGGAGGCTACACCTTC